This entry is about one T cell receptor beta chain. The CDR3 covers 14 residues. The V end was cut by 3 bases, the J end by 1 base, with 10 bases between. A single record per CDR3 protein comes from TCRdb applying MiXCR to the 5' RACE reads. Of 1.5 million to 2 million distinct CDR3 sequences in the sample, roughly 35% were seen once. The data derive from a study of identical twins. V gene TRBV12-3 or TRBV12-4 combines with J gene TRBJ2-7; D gene unclear. The sample was cord blood. The receptor's source is a newborn girl in good health. CDR3 sequence reads: CASSLSSISYEQYF. In DNA form, the CDR3 reads TGTGCCAGCAGTTTGAGTTCCATATCCTACGAGCAGTACTTC.